This TCR beta chain derives from a study of cytomegalovirus exposure and HLA in healthy donors. Study-level results: A prior analysis recorded that most TCR beta V segments were productive about 90% or about 30% of the time. No immune exposure information besides CMV serostatus was available. In the analysis, some V segments, TRBV6-2 and TRBV6-3 included, were excluded as indistinguishable. Association of around 17,000 TCR beta sequences with HLA alleles was found at 0.05 false discovery rate in a later analysis.

For this clone: Its antigen is undetermined.

The PCR ran on 60 Vbeta and 13 Jbeta primers. The table came from immunoSEQ multiplex PCR; TCRdb's copy has only in-frame clones and leaves some out. The sample lists fewer than 150,000 clones, around 80% seen once, with 0.24% in the top ten. Germline CDR1 reads WSHSY; CDR2 reads SAAADI. CDR3 length equals 12 residues. The V end lost 5 bases, the J end lost 4 bases, and 9 bases lay between the germline ends. This receptor was identified in a man between 45 and 60 years old in good health and CMV-seronegative. Sequencing was carried out using PBMCs. The chain recombines TRBV10-2 with TRBJ2-7, with no clear D. The CDR3 sequence: CASSQVPYEQYF. The CDR3 coding sequence is TGCGCCAGCAGTCAGGTTCCTTACGAGCAGTACTTC.